This T cell receptor beta chain was sequenced during a study of T-cell reconstitution after alpha-beta-depleted transplantation in children. Findings and caveats of the study: Several hundred expanded graft clones reportedly were the source of alpha-beta T cells about two months after transplant. From newly produced T cells came most of the T-cell counts and diversity one year after transplant. Diversity of TCRbeta at day 60 was high in some patients, arising from surviving recipient T cells and thymic progenitors.

This clonotype was detected ten times or more. The antigen remains unidentified. Molecular barcoding with unique molecular identifiers was used for the TCRbeta library. TCRdb reprocessed the PCR reads with MiXCR, giving one entry per CDR3 protein. Altogether roughly 340,000 distinct CDR3 sequences are present, about a sixth being singletons, with the ten largest covering around 43%. The sample consisted of PBMCs, mostly from graft donor cells, taken 360 days after TCRalphabeta/CD19-depleted stem cell transplant. This sequence was found in a male patient between 2 and 10 years old who had a stem cell transplant for acute lymphoblastic leukemia, so the T cells may come from the graft donor.

As DNA, the CDR3 is TGTGCCAGCAGCTTGGTGATCGTGCCCGGGGAGCTGTTTTTT. This gives the protein CASSLVIVPGELFF. The chain couples TRBV5-5 to TRBJ2-2, with D unresolved. Germline V lookup: CDR1 SGHKS, CDR2 YYEKEE (reference sequence). Trimming took off 0 bases at V and 6 bases at J, with 9 bases between the two ends. The CDR3 has 14 amino acids. The full variable domain, rest sourced from reference TRBV5-5 and TRBJ2-2, is DAGVTQSPTHLIKTRGQQVTLRCSPISGHKSVSWYQQVLGQGPQFIFQYYEKEERGRGNFPDRFSARQFPNYSSELNVNALLLGDSALYLCASSLVIVPGELFFGEGSRLTVL.